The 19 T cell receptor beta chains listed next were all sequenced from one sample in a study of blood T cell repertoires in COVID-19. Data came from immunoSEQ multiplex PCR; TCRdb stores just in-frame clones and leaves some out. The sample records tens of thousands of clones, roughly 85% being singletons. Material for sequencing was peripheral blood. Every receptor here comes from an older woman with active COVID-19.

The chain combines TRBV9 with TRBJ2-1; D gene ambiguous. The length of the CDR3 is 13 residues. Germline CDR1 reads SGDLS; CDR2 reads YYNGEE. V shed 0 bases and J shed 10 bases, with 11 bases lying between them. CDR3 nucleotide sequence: TGTGCCAGCAGCGTAGATGGAGTCGGGGAGCAGTTCTTC. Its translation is CASSVDGVGEQFF.

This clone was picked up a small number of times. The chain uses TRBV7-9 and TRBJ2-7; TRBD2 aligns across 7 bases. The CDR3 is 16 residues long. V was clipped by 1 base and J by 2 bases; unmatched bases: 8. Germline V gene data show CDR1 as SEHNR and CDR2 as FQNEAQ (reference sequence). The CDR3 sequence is CASSLVGGDSTYEQYF. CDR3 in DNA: TGTGCCAGCAGCTTAGTGGGAGGGGATAGCACCTACGAGCAGTACTTC.

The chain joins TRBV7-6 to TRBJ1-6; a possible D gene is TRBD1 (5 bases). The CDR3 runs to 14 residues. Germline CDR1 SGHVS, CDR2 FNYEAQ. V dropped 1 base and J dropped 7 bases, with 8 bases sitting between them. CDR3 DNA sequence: TGTGCCAGCAGCTTAGAACAGGCGAATTCACCCCTCCACTTT. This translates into CASSLEQANSPLHF. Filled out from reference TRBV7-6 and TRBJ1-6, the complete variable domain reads GAGVSQSPRYKVTKRGQDVALRCDPISGHVSLYWYRQALGQGPEFLTYFNYEAQQDKSGLPNDRFSAERPEGSISTLTIQRTEQRDSAMYRCASSLEQANSPLHFGNGTRLTVT.

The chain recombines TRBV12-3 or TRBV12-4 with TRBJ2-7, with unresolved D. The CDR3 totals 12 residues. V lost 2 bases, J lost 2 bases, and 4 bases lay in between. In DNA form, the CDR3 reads TGTGCCAGCAGTTTATCTCCCTACGAGCAGTACTTC. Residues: CASSLSPYEQYF.

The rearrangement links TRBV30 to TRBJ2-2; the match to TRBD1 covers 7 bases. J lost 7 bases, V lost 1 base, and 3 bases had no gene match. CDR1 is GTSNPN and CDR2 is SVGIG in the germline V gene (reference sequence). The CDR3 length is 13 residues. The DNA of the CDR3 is TGTGCCTGGAGTGAACAGGGGAACGGGGAGCTGTTTTTT. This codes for CAWSEQGNGELFF.

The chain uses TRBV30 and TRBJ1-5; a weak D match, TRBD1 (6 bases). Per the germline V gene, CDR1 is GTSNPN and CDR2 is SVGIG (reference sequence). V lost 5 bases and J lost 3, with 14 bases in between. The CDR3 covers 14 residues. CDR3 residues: CAWERPGDNQPQHF. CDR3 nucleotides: TGTGCCTGGGAACGGCCAGGGGACAATCAGCCCCAGCATTTT.

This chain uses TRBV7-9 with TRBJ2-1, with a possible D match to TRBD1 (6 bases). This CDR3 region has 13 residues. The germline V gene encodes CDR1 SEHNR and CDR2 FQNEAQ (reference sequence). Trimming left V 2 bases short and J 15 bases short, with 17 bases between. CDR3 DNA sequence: TGTGCCAGCAGCTTAACCTCACAGGGTTTAGTGTTCTTC. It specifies CASSLTSQGLVFF.

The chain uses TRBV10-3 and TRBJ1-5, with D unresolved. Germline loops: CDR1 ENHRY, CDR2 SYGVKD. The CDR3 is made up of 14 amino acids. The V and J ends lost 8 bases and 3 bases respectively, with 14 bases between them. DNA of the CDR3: TGTGCCATCGGGGAGGACGGGCCCAATCAGCCCCAGCATTTT. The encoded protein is CAIGEDGPNQPQHF.

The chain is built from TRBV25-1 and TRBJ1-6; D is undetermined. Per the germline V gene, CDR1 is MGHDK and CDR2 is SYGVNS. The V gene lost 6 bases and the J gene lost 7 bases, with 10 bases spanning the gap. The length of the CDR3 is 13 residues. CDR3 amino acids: CASRRDWNSPLHF. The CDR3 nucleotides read TGTGCCAGCAGGAGAGATTGGAATTCACCCCTCCACTTT.

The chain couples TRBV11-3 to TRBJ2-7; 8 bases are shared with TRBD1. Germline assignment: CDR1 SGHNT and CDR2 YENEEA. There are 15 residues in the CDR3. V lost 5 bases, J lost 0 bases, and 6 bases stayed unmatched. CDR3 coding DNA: TGTGCCAGCAGCCATGGACAGGGAAGCTCCTACGAGCAGTACTTC. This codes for CASSHGQGSSYEQYF.

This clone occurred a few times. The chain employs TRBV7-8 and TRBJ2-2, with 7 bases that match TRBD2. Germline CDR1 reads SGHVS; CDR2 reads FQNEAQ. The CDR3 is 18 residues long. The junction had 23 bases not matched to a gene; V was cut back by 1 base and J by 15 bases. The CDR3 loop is CASSLVSRGWDERGVVFF. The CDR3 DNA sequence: TGTGCCAGCAGCTTAGTTTCCCGGGGCTGGGACGAGCGGGGAGTGGTGTTTTTT.

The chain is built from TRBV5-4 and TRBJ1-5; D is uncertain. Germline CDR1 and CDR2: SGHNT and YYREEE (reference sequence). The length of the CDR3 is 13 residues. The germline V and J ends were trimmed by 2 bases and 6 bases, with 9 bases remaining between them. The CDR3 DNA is TGTGCCAGCAGCTTTGGCCCAAGTCAGCCCCAGCATTTT. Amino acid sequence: CASSFGPSQPQHF.

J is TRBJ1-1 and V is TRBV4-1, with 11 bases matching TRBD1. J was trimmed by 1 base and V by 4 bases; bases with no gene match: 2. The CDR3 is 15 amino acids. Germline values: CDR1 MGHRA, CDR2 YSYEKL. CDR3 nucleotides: TGCGCCAGCAGCCGGGGGACAGGGGGGAACACTGAAGCTTTCTTT. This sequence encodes CASSRGTGGNTEAFF.

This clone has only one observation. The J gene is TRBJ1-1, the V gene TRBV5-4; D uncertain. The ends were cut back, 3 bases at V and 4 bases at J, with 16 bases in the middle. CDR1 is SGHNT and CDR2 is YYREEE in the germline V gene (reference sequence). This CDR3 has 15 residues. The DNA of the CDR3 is TGTGCCAGCAGCTCCTCGTTGACTACCAGCACTGAAGCTTTCTTT. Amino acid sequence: CASSSSLTTSTEAFF. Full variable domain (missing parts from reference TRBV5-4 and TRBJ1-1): ETGVTQSPTHLIKTRGQQVTLRCSSQSGHNTVSWYQQALGQGPQFIFQYYREEENGRGNFPPRFSGLQFPNYSSELNVNALELDDSALYLCASSSSLTTSTEAFFGQGTRLTVV.

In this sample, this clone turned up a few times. This CDR3 is CASSISGQGDSPLHF. CDR3 sequence (DNA): TGTGCCAGTAGTATATCTGGACAGGGTGATTCACCCCTCCACTTT. The gene calls are TRBV19 and TRBJ1-6; 8 nucleotides align to TRBD1. The CDR3 has 15 residues. V shed 2 bases, J shed 8 bases, and the junction held 5 bases outside the gene matches. From germline, CDR1 is LNHDA and CDR2 SQIVND (reference sequence).

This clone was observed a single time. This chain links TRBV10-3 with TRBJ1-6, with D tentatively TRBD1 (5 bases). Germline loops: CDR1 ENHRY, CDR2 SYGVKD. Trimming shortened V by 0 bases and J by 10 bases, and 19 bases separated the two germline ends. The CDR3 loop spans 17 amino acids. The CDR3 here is CAISESAETPNRSPLHF. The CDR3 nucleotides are TGTGCCATCAGTGAGTCGGCGGAGACACCCAACAGGTCACCCCTCCACTTT.

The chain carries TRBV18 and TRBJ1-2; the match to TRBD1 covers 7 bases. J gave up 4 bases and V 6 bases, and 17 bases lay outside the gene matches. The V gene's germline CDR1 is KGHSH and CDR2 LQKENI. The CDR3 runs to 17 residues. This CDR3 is CASSPGPLTGSSYGYTF. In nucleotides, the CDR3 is TGTGCCAGCTCTCCAGGGCCGTTGACAGGGTCATCCTATGGCTACACCTTC.

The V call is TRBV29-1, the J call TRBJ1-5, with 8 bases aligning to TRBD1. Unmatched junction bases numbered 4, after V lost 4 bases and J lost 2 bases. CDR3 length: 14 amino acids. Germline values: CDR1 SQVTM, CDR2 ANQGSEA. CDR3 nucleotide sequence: TGCAGCGTTGCGGCAGGGGGCCGCAATCAGCCCCAGCATTTT. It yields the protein CSVAAGGRNQPQHF.

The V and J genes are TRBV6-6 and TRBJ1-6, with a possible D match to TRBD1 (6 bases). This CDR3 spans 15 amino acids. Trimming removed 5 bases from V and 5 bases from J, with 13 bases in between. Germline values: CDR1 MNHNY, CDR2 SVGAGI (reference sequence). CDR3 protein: CASSNRDINNSPLHF. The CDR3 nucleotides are TGTGCCAGCAGTAACCGGGACATTAATAATTCACCCCTCCACTTT.